The 5 T cell receptor beta chains below were found in one sample sequenced in a study of OX40 agonist ivuxolimab in advanced cancers. Profiled with immunoSEQ multiplex PCR; TCRdb holds only in-frame clones, not every one. Of around 40,000 clones listed, approximately 84% are singletons. The material was CD4+ or CD8+ T cells sorted from blood, obtained in a trial of the OX40 agonist ivuxolimab. Receptor source: an adult with an advanced solid tumor such as melanoma, head and neck, liver or kidney cancer.

This sequence joins TRBV29-1 and TRBJ1-5; a possible D gene is TRBD1 (6 bases). The CDR3 spans 16 residues. The germline gives CDR1 SQVTM, CDR2 ANQGSEA. The V and J ends lost 7 bases and 3 bases respectively, with 22 bases between them. CDR3 in DNA: TGCAGCGAGACTTTCCACAGGGAGGATTCCAATCAGCCCCAGCATTTT. Its protein product is CSETFHREDSNQPQHF. The full variable domain, with the rest looked up from reference TRBV29-1 and TRBJ1-5, is SAVISQKPSRDICQRGTSLTIQCQVDSQVTMMFWYRQQPGQSLTLIATANQGSEATYESGFVIDKFPISRPNLTFSTLTVSNMSPEDSSIYLCSETFHREDSNQPQHFGDGTRLSIL.

The V and J genes are TRBV11-3 and TRBJ2-1; D unresolved. There are 12 residues in the CDR3. The germline V and J ends were trimmed by 2 bases and 9 bases, with 8 bases remaining between them. Germline V gene lookup returns CDR1 SGHNT and CDR2 YENEEA. The CDR3: CASSLRVGEQFF. As DNA, the CDR3 is TGTGCCAGCAGCTTAAGGGTCGGTGAGCAGTTCTTC.

The J gene is TRBJ2-3, the V gene TRBV7-2, with D possibly TRBD2 on 5 matching bases. The CDR3 is 13 amino acids. V was cut by 4 bases and J by 8 bases, with 13 bases left in between. The germline CDR1 and CDR2 sequences are SGHTA and FQGNSA. Written as DNA, the CDR3 is TGTGCCAGCAGCTCACCCGGACGGGGTACGCAGTATTTT. Translated: CASSSPGRGTQYF.

J is TRBJ2-2 and V is TRBV5-5; 8 bases align to TRBD1. The germline CDR1 and CDR2 sequences are SGHKS and YYEKEE (reference sequence). Germline trimming cut 3 bases from V and 6 bases from J; bases unmatched to any gene: 19. The CDR3 is made up of 19 amino acids. This chain's CDR3 is CASSSPDRVTASEAGELFF. DNA of the CDR3: TGTGCCAGCAGCTCCCCGGACAGGGTAACGGCTAGCGAGGCCGGGGAGCTGTTTTTT.

CDR3 bases: TGTGCCAGCAGCCAACTTGGGGCAGGCTATGGCTACACCTTC. This encodes CASSQLGAGYGYTF. The chain combines TRBV14 with TRBJ1-2; possibly TRBD1 for D (5 bases). V lost 2 bases, J lost 4 bases, and 11 bases lay in between. The germline CDR1 and CDR2 sequences are SGHDN and FVKESK. CDR3 length: 14 residues.